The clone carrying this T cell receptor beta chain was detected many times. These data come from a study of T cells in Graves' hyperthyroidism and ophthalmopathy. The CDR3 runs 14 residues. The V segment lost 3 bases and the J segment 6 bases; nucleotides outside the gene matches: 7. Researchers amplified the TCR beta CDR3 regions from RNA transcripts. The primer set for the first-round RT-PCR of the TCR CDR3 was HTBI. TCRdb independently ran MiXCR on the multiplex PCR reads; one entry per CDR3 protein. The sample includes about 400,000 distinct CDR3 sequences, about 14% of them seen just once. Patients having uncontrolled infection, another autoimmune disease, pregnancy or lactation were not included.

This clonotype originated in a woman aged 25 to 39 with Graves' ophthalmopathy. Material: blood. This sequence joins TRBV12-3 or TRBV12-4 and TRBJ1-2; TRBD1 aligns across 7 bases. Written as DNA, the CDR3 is TGTGCCAGCAGTTTGGACAGGTCCTCGGATGGCTACACCTTC. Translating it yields CASSLDRSSDGYTF.